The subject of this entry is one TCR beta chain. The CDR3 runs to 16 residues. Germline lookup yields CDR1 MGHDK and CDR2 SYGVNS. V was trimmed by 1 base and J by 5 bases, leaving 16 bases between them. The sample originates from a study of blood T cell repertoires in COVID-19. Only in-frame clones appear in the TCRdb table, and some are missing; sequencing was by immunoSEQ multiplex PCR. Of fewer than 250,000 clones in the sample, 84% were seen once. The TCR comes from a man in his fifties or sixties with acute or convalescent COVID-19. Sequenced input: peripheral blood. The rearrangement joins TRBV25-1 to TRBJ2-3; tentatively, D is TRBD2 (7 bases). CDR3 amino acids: CASSEFKGGVEDTQYF. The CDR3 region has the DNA TGTGCCAGCAGTGAATTCAAGGGGGGGGTCGAAGATACGCAGTATTTT.